This record looks at one T cell receptor (beta chain) sequence and its context. The table came from immunoSEQ multiplex PCR; TCRdb's copy has only in-frame clones and leaves some out. The sample has about 70,000 clones; 80% to 85% are singletons. This specimen belongs to a study of blood T cell repertoires in COVID-19. Turning to the study itself: Sample material is recorded as cDNA or gDNA derived from T cells, B-cell-depleted T cells, or PBMCs.

The CDR3 runs 15 residues. Germline CDR1 reads GTSNPN; CDR2 reads SVGIG (reference sequence). V was pared by 4 bases and J by 7 bases, with 8 bases of the junction left unmatched. Material: peripheral blood. The V call is TRBV30, the J call TRBJ1-6; 9 bases match TRBD1. This TCR came from a woman aged 60-75 years with acute or convalescent COVID-19. The CDR3 protein is CAWNPAGTGNSPLHF. The CDR3 nucleotides are TGTGCCTGGAACCCCGCCGGGACAGGGAATTCACCCCTCCACTTT. The complete variable domain, with remaining parts taken from reference TRBV30 and TRBJ1-6, reads SQTIHQWPATLVQPVGSPLSLECTVEGTSNPNLYWYRQAAGRGLQLLFYSVGIGQISSEVPQNLSASRPQDRQFILSSKKLLLSDSGFYLCAWNPAGTGNSPLHFGNGTRLTVT.